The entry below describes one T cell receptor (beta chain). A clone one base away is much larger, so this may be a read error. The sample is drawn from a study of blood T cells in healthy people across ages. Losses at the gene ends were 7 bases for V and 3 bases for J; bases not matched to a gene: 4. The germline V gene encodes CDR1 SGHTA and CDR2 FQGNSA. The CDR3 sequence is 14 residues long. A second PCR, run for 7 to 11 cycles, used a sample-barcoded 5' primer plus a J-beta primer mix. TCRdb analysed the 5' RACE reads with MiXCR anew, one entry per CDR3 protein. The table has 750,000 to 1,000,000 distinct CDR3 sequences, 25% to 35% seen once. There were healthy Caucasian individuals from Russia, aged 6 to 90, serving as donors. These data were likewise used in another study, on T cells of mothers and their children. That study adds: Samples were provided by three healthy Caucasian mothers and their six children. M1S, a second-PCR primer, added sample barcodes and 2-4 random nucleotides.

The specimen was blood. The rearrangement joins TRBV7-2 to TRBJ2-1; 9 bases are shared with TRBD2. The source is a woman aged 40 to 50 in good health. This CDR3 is CASTAAGGYNEQFF. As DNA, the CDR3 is TGTGCCAGCACCGCAGCGGGGGGCTACAATGAGCAGTTCTTC.